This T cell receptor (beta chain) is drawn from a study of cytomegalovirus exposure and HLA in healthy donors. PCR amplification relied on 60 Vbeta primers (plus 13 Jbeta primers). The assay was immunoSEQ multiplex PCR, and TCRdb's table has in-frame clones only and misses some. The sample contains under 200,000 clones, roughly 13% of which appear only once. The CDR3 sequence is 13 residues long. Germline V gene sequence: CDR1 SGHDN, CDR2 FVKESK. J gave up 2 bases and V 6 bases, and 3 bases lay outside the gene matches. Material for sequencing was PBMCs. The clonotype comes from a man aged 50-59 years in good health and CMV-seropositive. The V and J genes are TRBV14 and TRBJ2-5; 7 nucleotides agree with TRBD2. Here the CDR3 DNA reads TGTGCCAGCAGGACCGGGGGGCAAGAGACCCAGTACTTC. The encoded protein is CASRTGGQETQYF.